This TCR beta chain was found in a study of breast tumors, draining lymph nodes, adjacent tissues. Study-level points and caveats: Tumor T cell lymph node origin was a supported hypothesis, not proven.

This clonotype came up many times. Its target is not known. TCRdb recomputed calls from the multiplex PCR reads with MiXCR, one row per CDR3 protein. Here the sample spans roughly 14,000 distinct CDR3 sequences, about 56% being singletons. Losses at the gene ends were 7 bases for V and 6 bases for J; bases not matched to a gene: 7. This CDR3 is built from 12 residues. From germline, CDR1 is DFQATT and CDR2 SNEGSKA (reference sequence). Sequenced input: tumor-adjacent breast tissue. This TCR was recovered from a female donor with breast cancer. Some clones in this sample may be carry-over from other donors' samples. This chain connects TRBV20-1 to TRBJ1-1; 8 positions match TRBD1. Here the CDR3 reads CSVGQGAAEAFF. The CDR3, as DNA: TGCAGTGTCGGTCAGGGGGCTGCTGAAGCTTTCTTT.